This T cell receptor (beta chain) was identified during a study of OX40 agonist ivuxolimab in advanced cancers. Study-wide context: Allowance was made for prior anti-PD-1, anti-PD-L1 or anti-CTLA-4 therapy, and about 40% had some.

This clone has only a few counts. Germline V gives CDR1 SGHNT, CDR2 YYREEE (reference sequence). The CDR3 runs to 14 residues. V lost 4 bases, J lost 2 bases, and 2 bases stayed unmatched. Clones were sequenced by immunoSEQ multiplex PCR, and TCRdb holds only the in-frame ones, with some missing. This table has around 60,000 clones, approximately 90% appearing once. The material was CD4+ or CD8+ T cells sorted from blood, obtained in a trial of the OX40 agonist ivuxolimab. The clonotype was recovered from an adult with an advanced solid tumor such as melanoma, head and neck, liver or kidney cancer. This chain connects TRBV5-4 to TRBJ2-7, with TRBD2 matching over 11 bases. The CDR3 nucleotides read TGTGCCAGCAGCCTAGCGGGAGGAACCTACGAGCAGTACTTC. It is translated as CASSLAGGTYEQYF.